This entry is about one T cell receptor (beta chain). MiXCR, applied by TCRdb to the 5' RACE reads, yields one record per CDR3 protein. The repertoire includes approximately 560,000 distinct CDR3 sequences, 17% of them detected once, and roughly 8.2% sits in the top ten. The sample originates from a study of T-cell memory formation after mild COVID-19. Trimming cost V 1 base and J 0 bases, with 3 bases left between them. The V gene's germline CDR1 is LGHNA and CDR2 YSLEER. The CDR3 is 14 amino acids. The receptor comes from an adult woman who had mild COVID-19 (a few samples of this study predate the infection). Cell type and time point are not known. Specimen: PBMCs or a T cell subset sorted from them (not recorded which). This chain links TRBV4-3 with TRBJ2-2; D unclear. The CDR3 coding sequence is TGCGCCAGCAGCCAAGGGGCGAACACCGGGGAGCTGTTTTTT. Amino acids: CASSQGANTGELFF.